One and the same sample provided the 25 T cell receptor beta chains below, sequenced in a study of blood T cells in healthy people across ages. A second PCR, run for roughly 7 to 11 cycles, used a sample-barcoded 5' primer plus a J-beta primer mix. Using its own MiXCR run on the 5' RACE reads, TCRdb lists one record per CDR3 protein. This sample has approximately 780,000 distinct CDR3 sequences; approximately 24% occur once, and the top ten carry approximately 2.9%. The sample also formed part of further work on T cells of mothers and their children.

The sequenced sample consisted of blood. These receptors were obtained from a boy younger than 18 in good health.

The rearrangement joins TRBV18 to TRBJ2-2, with D uncertain. V lost 5 bases and J 8 bases, leaving 6 bases between the germline ends. CDR3 length: 11 residues. Germline V gene lookup returns CDR1 KGHSH and CDR2 LQKENI. The CDR3 coding sequence is TGTGCCAGCTCAAATGAAGGGGAGCTGTTTTTT. Protein sequence: CASSNEGELFF.

This clonotype has only a few counts. The V and J genes are TRBV28 and TRBJ1-1; 8 nucleotides agree with TRBD1. Germline V gene data show CDR1 as MDHEN and CDR2 as SYDVKM. The trim removed 6 bases at V and 1 base at J, leaving 7 bases unmatched. The CDR3 has 15 amino acids. The CDR3 here is CASRSITGGNTEAFF. CDR3 DNA sequence: TGTGCCAGCAGATCGATTACAGGGGGGAACACTGAAGCTTTCTTT.

This clonotype was detected only a few times. The rearrangement joins TRBV5-1 to TRBJ2-7; D is possibly TRBD1 (5 bases). Germline V gene lookup returns CDR1 SGHRS and CDR2 YFSETQ. This CDR3 comprises 17 residues. The V end was cut by 0 bases, the J end by 4 bases, with 20 bases between. The CDR3 here is CASSLEGTGGGVYEQYF. The CDR3 DNA follows: TGCGCCAGCAGCTTGGAAGGAACAGGCGGTGGTGTGTACGAGCAGTACTTC.

As to this clonotype: The junction and the germline gene differ at one end; a read error may be behind it. This chain connects TRBV29-1 to TRBJ2-7, with D possibly being TRBD2 (5 bases). The CDR3 loop spans 14 amino acids. Per the germline V gene, CDR1 is SQVTM and CDR2 is ANQGSEA. The CDR3: CSIEDPFEGYEQYF. The CDR3 nucleotides read TGCAGCATTGAAGACCCTTTTGAGGGCTACGAGCAGTACTTC.

This clonotype was counted a few times. The CDR3 nucleotides are TGTGCCAGCACCTCTGGCGCGGGGCGAGCAGATACGCAGTATTTT. Translated: CASTSGAGRADTQYF. V is TRBV12-3 or TRBV12-4 and J is TRBJ2-3; a weak D match, TRBD2 (6 bases). Deletions cut 7 bases from V and 4 bases from J, with 18 bases between. The CDR3 sequence is 15 residues long.

The chain recombines TRBV2 with TRBJ2-7; D could derive from TRBD1 or TRBD2 (6 bases each). CDR3 length: 14 residues. The ends were cut back, 2 bases at V and 3 bases at J, with 11 bases in the middle. The germline gives CDR1 SNHLY, CDR2 FYNNEI. DNA of the CDR3: TGTGCCAGCAGTGAAACGGGGGCTCTCTACGAGCAGTACTTC. Translation gives CASSETGALYEQYF. The complete variable domain, with remaining parts taken from reference TRBV2 and TRBJ2-7, reads EPEVTQTPSHQVTQMGQEVILRCVPISNHLYFYWYRQILGQKVEFLVSFYNNEISEKSEIFDDQFSVERPDGSNFTLKIRSTKLEDSAMYFCASSETGALYEQYFGPGTRLTVT.

This clonotype was observed a few times. V is TRBV5-1 and J is TRBJ1-4, with D possibly being TRBD1 (6 bases). The germline V and J ends were trimmed by 3 bases and 8 bases, with 17 bases remaining between them. CDR1 and CDR2 (germline): SGHRS, YFSETQ. The CDR3 runs 15 residues. Here the CDR3 DNA reads TGCGCCAGCAGCTCGACGGGTACAGGGAAAGAAAAACTGTTTTTT. This gives the protein CASSSTGTGKEKLFF. Using reference TRBV5-1 and TRBJ1-4 for the parts outside the CDR3, the full variable domain is KAGVTQTPRYLIKTRGQQVTLSCSPISGHRSVSWYQQTPGQGLQFLFEYFSETQRNKGNFPGRFSGRQFSNSRSEMNVSTLELGDSALYLCASSSTGTGKEKLFFGSGTQLSVL.

The chain recombines TRBV7-3 with TRBJ2-7; 10 nucleotides match TRBD2. The germline gives CDR1 SGHTA, CDR2 FQGTGA. The CDR3 is made up of 15 amino acids. V dropped 5 bases and J dropped 3; count of bases not matched to a gene: 7. The CDR3 reads CASSPTSGSHYEQYF. CDR3 DNA: TGTGCCAGCAGCCCGACTAGCGGGTCCCACTACGAGCAGTACTTC.

The chain joins TRBV5-1 to TRBJ1-4, with D unresolved. The germline CDR1 and CDR2 sequences are SGHRS and YFSETQ. The ends were cut back, 5 bases at V and 1 base at J, with 9 bases in the middle. The CDR3 covers 14 residues. The chain's CDR3 is CASREGLTNEKLFF. The CDR3 DNA is TGCGCCAGCAGGGAAGGTTTAACTAATGAAAAACTGTTTTTT.

This clonotype was detected a few times. This chain joins TRBV15 and TRBJ2-5; a weak D match, TRBD2 (6 bases). The DNA end lines up better with TRBJ2-1; the J call may be wrong. Germline lookup yields CDR1 LNHNV and CDR2 YYDKDF (reference sequence). There are 13 residues in the CDR3. The CDR3 loop is CATSRDVGGGQFF. Here the CDR3 DNA reads TGTGCCACCAGCAGAGATGTGGGAGGCGGGCAGTTCTTC.

CDR3: CSARERNEQYF. The DNA of the CDR3 is TGCAGTGCTAGAGAGCGAAACGAGCAGTACTTC. This rearrangement joins TRBV20-1 to TRBJ2-7; D not certain. Trimming shortened V by 0 bases and J by 5 bases, and 5 bases separated the two germline ends. The germline V gene has CDR1 DFQATT and CDR2 SNEGSKA (reference sequence). The CDR3 covers 11 residues.

The chain employs TRBV5-1 and TRBJ1-6; the D gene is possibly TRBD1 (5 bases). This CDR3 has 14 amino acids. V gave up 4 bases and J gave up 4 bases, with 9 bases separating them. CDR1 and CDR2 (germline): SGHRS, YFSETQ. CDR3: CASSLRQYNSPLHF. The CDR3 nucleotides are TGCGCCAGCAGCCTACGACAGTATAATTCACCCCTCCACTTT.

The chain links TRBV30 to TRBJ1-2, with D possibly TRBD1 on 5 matching bases. V dropped 0 bases and J dropped 4 bases, with 15 bases sitting between them. The CDR3 is 15 amino acids. From germline, CDR1 is GTSNPN and CDR2 SVGIG (reference sequence). CDR3 nucleotide sequence: TGTGCCTGGAGTGTCTCAGGGAAGGGTCCCTATGGCTACACCTTC. Protein: CAWSVSGKGPYGYTF.

The sample holds a few counts of this clonotype. This chain links TRBV10-3 with TRBJ2-5; D could derive from TRBD1 or TRBD2 (5 bases each). Germline V gene data show CDR1 as ENHRY and CDR2 as SYGVKD. V was clipped by 0 bases and J by 4 bases, with 12 bases between them. The CDR3 is made up of 15 amino acids. The CDR3 loop reads CAISESGEGTETQYF. The CDR3 nucleotides read TGTGCCATCAGTGAGTCGGGTGAGGGGACAGAGACCCAGTACTTC.

This clonotype was seen more than once but under ten times. V and J are TRBV10-3 and TRBJ2-5; D unresolved. The CDR3 is 14 residues long. V shed 2 bases and J shed 1 base, with 8 bases lying between them. Germline loops: CDR1 ENHRY, CDR2 SYGVKD. In DNA form, the CDR3 reads TGTGCCATCAGTGAGATCCGAGTCCAAGAGACCCAGTACTTC. Translation: CAISEIRVQETQYF.

The rearrangement uses TRBV5-5 and TRBJ1-2; D perhaps matches TRBD1 (6 bases). The CDR3 sequence is 12 residues long. V lost 3 bases and J lost 6, with 9 bases in between. Per germline, CDR1 SGHKS and CDR2 YYEKEE (reference sequence). In nucleotides, the CDR3 is TGTGCCAGCAGCTGGACAGCCCATGGCTACACCTTC. Translation gives CASSWTAHGYTF.

This clonotype was recorded a few times. The gene calls are TRBV20-1 and TRBJ2-5, with D possibly being TRBD1 (6 bases). The CDR3 covers 14 residues. V was shortened by 6 bases and J by 2 bases, with 16 bases between the two germline ends. Germline V gene data show CDR1 as DFQATT and CDR2 as SNEGSKA (reference sequence). This chain's CDR3 is CSARPPGHQETQYF. CDR3 DNA: TGCAGTGCCAGACCCCCGGGACATCAAGAGACCCAGTACTTC.

This clonotype was seen just once. The chain is built from TRBV4-3 and TRBJ2-3; D not resolved. The germline gives CDR1 LGHNA, CDR2 YSLEER. V was cut by 0 bases and J by 3 bases, with 10 bases left in between. The CDR3 contains 15 residues. The CDR3 DNA follows: TGCGCCAGCAGCCAAGACCTTTTAGTGACAGATACGCAGTATTTT. Its protein is CASSQDLLVTDTQYF.

This clonotype was found a few times. This rearrangement joins TRBV4-1 to TRBJ2-3; D uncertain. CDR1 is MGHRA and CDR2 is YSYEKL in the germline V gene. V lost 0 bases and J lost 0, with 13 bases in between. This CDR3 has 17 residues. CDR3 DNA sequence: TGCGCCAGCAGCCAAGAAGAGACCCAGGCTAGCACAGATACGCAGTATTTT. Its protein product is CASSQEETQASTDTQYF.

V and J are TRBV24-1 and TRBJ2-2; 11 bases align to TRBD2. V was pared by 1 base and J by 4 bases, with 4 bases of the junction left unmatched. Germline CDR1 KGHDR, CDR2 SFDVKD. The CDR3 length is 17 residues. CDR3 bases: TGTGCCACCAGTGATTTCCATAGCGGGGGGGCCACCGGGGAGCTGTTTTTT. Translation gives CATSDFHSGGATGELFF.

The V and J genes are TRBV2 and TRBJ1-2; D call uncertain. The germline CDR1 and CDR2 sequences are SNHLY and FYNNEI. The CDR3 is 14 amino acids. Trimming left V 2 bases short and J 4 bases short, with 11 bases between. Here the CDR3 reads CASSEIQTLYGYTF. Here the CDR3 DNA reads TGTGCCAGCAGTGAAATCCAGACACTCTATGGCTACACCTTC.

The chain couples TRBV6-5 to TRBJ2-1, with TRBD2 identical over 8 bases. This CDR3 is built from 17 residues. Germline V gives CDR1 MNHEY, CDR2 SVGAGI. V lost 3 bases, J lost 0 bases, and 7 bases stayed unmatched. CDR3 in amino acids: CASSYSIAGSSYNEQFF. The CDR3 bases are TGTGCCAGCAGTTATTCTATAGCGGGAAGCTCCTACAATGAGCAGTTCTTC.

This clonotype has a handful of counts. This chain links TRBV10-3 with TRBJ2-5; 9 bases map to TRBD2. The CDR3 is 15 amino acids. After removal of 0 bases from V and 7 bases from J, the junction contained 6 bases not matched to a gene. Germline V gives CDR1 ENHRY, CDR2 SYGVKD. The CDR3 DNA follows: TGTGCCATCAGTGAGTCGACTAGCGGCAGTATGACCCAGTACTTC. It codes for CAISESTSGSMTQYF.

This rearrangement joins TRBV4-1 to TRBJ2-7; D is unresolved. Trimming left V 0 bases short and J 4 bases short, with 7 bases between. Germline V gene lookup returns CDR1 MGHRA and CDR2 YSYEKL. This CDR3 is 13 amino acids long. The CDR3 loop is CASSQDSKYEQYF. Written as DNA, the CDR3 is TGCGCCAGCAGCCAAGATTCGAAATACGAGCAGTACTTC.

The rearrangement joins TRBV7-2 to TRBJ1-1, with D perhaps TRBD1 (5 bases). The CDR3 sequence is 15 residues long. Germline-derived CDR1 and CDR2 are SGHTA and FQGNSA. The V end was cut by 5 bases, the J end by 4 bases, with 17 bases between. The CDR3 is CASSQGPGVGTEAFF. The CDR3 coding sequence is TGTGCCAGCAGCCAAGGACCGGGGGTAGGCACTGAAGCTTTCTTT.